The source of this T cell receptor (beta chain) is a study of blood T cell repertoires in COVID-19. Study-wide background: Acute and convalescent COVID-19 specimens originated in the United States, Italy and Spain. The cDNA or gDNA used as material had been derived from T cells, B-cell-depleted T cells, or PBMCs.

The count of this clone is one. Authors' processing steps: By means of reference gene primer amplification, nucleated cell counts were estimated. The repertoire was sequenced with immunoSEQ multiplex PCR; TCRdb's copy has only in-frame clones and lacks some. That table is the source of V, J and clone size, and D and trimming were worked out from the DNA. The data show about 46,000 clones, roughly nine tenths seen once. Material for sequencing was peripheral blood. This TCR was sampled from a man in his sixties or seventies with active COVID-19.

The CDR3: CASSPRGESGYEQYF. CDR3 bases: TGTGCCAGCAGCCCCCGGGGGGAGTCGGGATACGAGCAGTACTTC. The V call is TRBV7-3, the J call TRBJ2-7, with 7 bases identical to TRBD2. V was pared by 5 bases and J by 4 bases, with 11 bases of the junction left unmatched. Germline V gene lookup returns CDR1 SGHTA and CDR2 FQGTGA. The CDR3 contains 15 residues.